Shown below are 18 T cell receptor beta chains from a single sample sequenced in a study of molecular identifiers for immune sequencing clone quantification. TCRdb analysed the PCR reads with MiXCR anew, one entry per CDR3 protein. This table holds 60,000 to 70,000 distinct CDR3 sequences, 15% to 20% found once. Input material: naive CD8+ T cells from blood, with Jurkat cell RNA spiked in. Subset given: FACS-sorted CD8+CD4-CCR7+CD45RA+ naive T cells. The receptor set was obtained from a human donor in good health. Some libraries in this study had Jurkat cell RNA spiked in.

This clonotype has a handful of counts. This chain joins TRBV27 and TRBJ2-7; unclear D gene. This CDR3 region has 13 residues. Germline CDR1 reads MNHEY; CDR2 reads SMNVEV (reference sequence). The ends were cut back, 2 bases at V and 5 bases at J, with 10 bases in the middle. The CDR3 DNA reads TGTGCCAGCAGTTTAACTGGTTTCAACGAGCAGTACTTC. Protein product: CASSLTGFNEQYF.

This clonotype was recorded many times. V and J are TRBV12-3 or TRBV12-4 and TRBJ1-1; the D gene is possibly TRBD1 (6 bases). The V gene lost 6 bases and the J gene lost 3 bases, with 14 bases spanning the gap. This CDR3 region has 14 residues. The CDR3 DNA reads as TGTGCCAGCAGCAGGGGCCCTGGGGACACTGAAGCTTTCTTT. Translation gives CASSRGPGDTEAFF.

This clonotype was counted ten times or more. V usage is TRBV10-1 and J usage is TRBJ2-3; D unclear. V gave up 0 bases and J gave up 5 bases, with 18 bases separating them. The CDR3 has 17 residues. Germline V gives CDR1 WNHNN, CDR2 SYGVQD (reference sequence). DNA of the CDR3: TGCGCCAGCAGTGAGTCGGGCTTATCGGGCTTGGGAGATACGCAGTATTTT. This gives the protein CASSESGLSGLGDTQYF.

This clonotype was found many times. V is TRBV7-9 and J is TRBJ1-2; 8 positions agree with TRBD1. The trim removed 5 bases at V and 2 bases at J, leaving 13 bases unmatched. The CDR3 sequence is 17 residues long. CDR1 and CDR2 from the germline V gene are SEHNR and FQNEAQ (reference sequence). CDR3 coding DNA: TGTGCCAGCAGCCCACTTCTACTTGGACAGGGAAACTATGGCTACACCTTC. Encoded protein: CASSPLLLGQGNYGYTF.

This clonotype was seen at least ten times. The chain uses TRBV27 and TRBJ1-6; TRBD1 is a possible D gene (6 bases). Germline assignment: CDR1 MNHEY and CDR2 SMNVEV (reference sequence). The CDR3 spans 15 residues. Trimming took off 3 bases at V and 10 bases at J, with 16 bases between the two ends. The CDR3 is CASSFSGGQESPLHF. The DNA of the CDR3 is TGTGCCAGCAGTTTTTCCGGGGGGCAGGAGTCACCCCTCCACTTT.

This clonotype appeared many times. The chain couples TRBV13 to TRBJ2-7; 12 nucleotides line up with TRBD2. This CDR3 is 15 amino acids long. Trimming took 5 bases from V and 7 from J; bases not matched to a gene: 9. Germline V CDR1 and CDR2: PRHDT, FYEKMQ (reference sequence). CDR3 sequence: CASSNLAGGGWEQYF. CDR3 coding DNA: TGTGCCAGCAGCAACCTAGCGGGAGGGGGGTGGGAGCAGTACTTC.

The chain is built from TRBV4-1 and TRBJ2-7; the D gene is possibly TRBD1 (5 bases). This CDR3 has 15 residues. Deletions cut 1 base from V and 0 bases from J, with 10 bases between. In germline, CDR1 is MGHRA, CDR2 YSYEKL. CDR3 DNA sequence: TGCGCCAGCAGCCAAGGGGTGGACACCTCCTACGAGCAGTACTTC. Its protein product is CASSQGVDTSYEQYF.

Ten or more counts support this clonotype. The genes are TRBV6-2 or TRBV6-3 and TRBJ1-1; weak D call: TRBD1 (5 bases). Germline CDR1 MNHEY, CDR2 SVGEGT. Trimming pared 4 bases from V and 7 bases from J, leaving 13 bases between. The CDR3 extends over 13 amino acids. The CDR3 sequence: CASSLTATREAFF. CDR3 DNA sequence: TGTGCCAGCAGTTTGACAGCGACCCGTGAAGCTTTCTTT.

This clonotype was seen more than once but under ten times. The V and J genes are TRBV10-3 and TRBJ1-5; D remains ambiguous. With 3 bases removed from V and 6 bases from J, the gap between germline ends came to 12 bases. CDR1 and CDR2 (germline): ENHRY, SYGVKD. This CDR3 has 14 residues. The CDR3 region is CAISDGGLFQPQHF. The CDR3 coding sequence is TGTGCCATCAGTGACGGAGGGTTGTTTCAGCCCCAGCATTTT.

The rearrangement links TRBV29-1 to TRBJ2-2; D remains unclear. Trimming removed 6 bases at V and 4 bases at J, with 6 bases between. The CDR3 runs 11 residues. Germline CDR1 SQVTM, CDR2 ANQGSEA. As DNA, the CDR3 is TGCAGCGTGTGGGCCACCGGGGAGCTGTTTTTT. Protein: CSVWATGELFF.

This clonotype was counted at least ten times. CDR3 sequence (DNA): TGTGCCAGCAGTGTCGGGCTGGACACCATCACAGATACGCAGTATTTT. Its protein is CASSVGLDTITDTQYF. The chain recombines TRBV6-1 with TRBJ2-3, with D perhaps TRBD1 (5 bases). The ends were cut back, 4 bases at V and 2 bases at J, with 16 bases in the middle. Germline V gene sequence: CDR1 MNHNS, CDR2 SASEGT. The CDR3 spans 16 residues.

For this clonotype: A much larger clone is a single base away; this may be a read error. The chain uses TRBV25-1 and TRBJ2-7; the D is unclear. The CDR3 contains 11 residues. The V end lost 8 bases, the J end lost 7 bases, and 12 bases lay between the germline ends. From germline, CDR1 is MGHDK and CDR2 SYGVNS. CDR3 protein: CASGRLSEQYF. The CDR3 DNA sequence: TGTGCCAGCGGCCGGCTAAGTGAGCAGTACTTC.

This clonotype was observed a handful of times. The chain has TRBV9 and TRBJ2-1; D unresolved. From germline, CDR1 is SGDLS and CDR2 YYNGEE. The CDR3 sequence is 11 residues long. V was pared by 3 bases and J by 7 bases, with 5 bases between. The CDR3 nucleotides are TGTGCCAGCAGCGAAGGGAATGAGCAGTTCTTC. Translation: CASSEGNEQFF. Complete variable domain (other parts from reference TRBV9 and TRBJ2-1): DSGVTQTPKHLITATGQRVTLRCSPRSGDLSVYWYQQSLDQGLQFLIQYYNGEERAKGNILERFSAQQFPDLHSELNLSSLELGDSALYFCASSEGNEQFFGPGTRLTVL.

This clonotype was seen at least ten times. The chain has TRBV20-1 and TRBJ2-3, with 9 bases fitting TRBD2. Looked up from germline, CDR1 is DFQATT and CDR2 is SNEGSKA (reference sequence). The CDR3 covers 16 residues. The V gene end was trimmed by 4 bases and the J gene end by 4 bases; junction bases not matched to a gene: 12. The DNA for the CDR3 is TGCAGTGCTACCCTGTGGCTAGCGGGGAACCCAGATACGCAGTATTTT. Translated: CSATLWLAGNPDTQYF.

In its sample, this clonotype was seen a few times. The chain has TRBV6-5 and TRBJ2-1, with TRBD1 matching 9 bases. Per the germline V gene, CDR1 is MNHEY and CDR2 is SVGAGI. Germline trimming cut 6 bases from V and 7 bases from J; bases unmatched to any gene: 7. The CDR3 is 14 residues long. The CDR3 sequence: CASSQQGAINEQFF. CDR3 nucleotide sequence: TGTGCCAGCAGCCAACAGGGGGCTATAAATGAGCAGTTCTTC.

This clonotype has ten or more counts. The chain carries TRBV12-3 or TRBV12-4 and TRBJ2-7, with 8 bases lining up with TRBD1. The CDR3 is 14 amino acids. The ends lost 6 bases at V and 2 bases at J; junction bases unmatched: 6. CDR3: CASSEGTGAYEQYF. For the CDR3, the DNA is TGTGCCAGCAGCGAAGGGACAGGAGCCTACGAGCAGTACTTC.

This clonotype was observed at least ten times. The rearrangement joins TRBV4-1 to TRBJ2-1, with TRBD1 matching 11 bases. The CDR3 length is 15 residues. Germline CDR1 and CDR2: MGHRA and YSYEKL. V shed 6 bases and J 7 bases; nucleotides not matched to a gene: 8. Here the CDR3 DNA reads TGCGCCAGCAGGCCAACCGGGACAGGGGGTAATGAGCAGTTCTTC. Encoded protein: CASRPTGTGGNEQFF.

This clonotype was counted ten times or more. The rearrangement joins TRBV21-1 to TRBJ2-1; the table's D call, TRBD2, has no DNA check behind it. TRBV21-1 is a pseudogene segment. This CDR3 is 16 amino acids long. The CDR3 loop is CASNPPLAGAYNEQFF. As DNA, the CDR3 is TGTGCCAGCAACCCACCACTAGCGGGAGCCTACAATGAGCAGTTCTTC.